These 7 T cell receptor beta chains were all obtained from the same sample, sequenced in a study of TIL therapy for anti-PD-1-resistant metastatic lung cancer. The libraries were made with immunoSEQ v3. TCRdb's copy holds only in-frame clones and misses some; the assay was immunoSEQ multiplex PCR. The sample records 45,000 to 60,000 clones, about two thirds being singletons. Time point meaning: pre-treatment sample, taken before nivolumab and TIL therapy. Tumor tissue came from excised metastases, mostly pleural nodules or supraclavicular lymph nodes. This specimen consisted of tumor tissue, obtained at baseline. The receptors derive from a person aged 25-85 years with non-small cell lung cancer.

The CDR3, as DNA: TGCACCAGCAGCCAAGTGGGACGGAGCAATCAGCCCCAGCATTTT. Its translation is CTSSQVGRSNQPQHF. This chain joins TRBV1 and TRBJ1-5. TRBV1 has pseudogene status. The CDR3 runs 15 residues.

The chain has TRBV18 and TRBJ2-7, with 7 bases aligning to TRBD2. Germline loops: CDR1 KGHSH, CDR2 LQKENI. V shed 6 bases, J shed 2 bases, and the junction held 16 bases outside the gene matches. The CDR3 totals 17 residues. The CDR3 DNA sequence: TGTGCCAGCTCCCCAGACACTCTAGCGGAGGGTGCCTACGAGCAGTACTTC. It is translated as CASSPDTLAEGAYEQYF.

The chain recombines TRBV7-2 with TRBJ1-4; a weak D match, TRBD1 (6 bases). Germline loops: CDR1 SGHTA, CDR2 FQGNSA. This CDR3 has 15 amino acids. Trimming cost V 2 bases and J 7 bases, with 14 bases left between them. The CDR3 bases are TGTGCCAGCAGCTTAAGGGGGTGGGGTGCTGAAAAACTGTTTTTT. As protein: CASSLRGWGAEKLFF.

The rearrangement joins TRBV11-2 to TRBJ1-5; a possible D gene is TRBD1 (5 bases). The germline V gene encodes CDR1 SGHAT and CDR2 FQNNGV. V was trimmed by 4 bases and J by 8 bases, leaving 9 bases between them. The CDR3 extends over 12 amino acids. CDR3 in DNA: TGTGCCAGCAGCTGGGGCGCTGAGCCCCAGCATTTT. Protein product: CASSWGAEPQHF.

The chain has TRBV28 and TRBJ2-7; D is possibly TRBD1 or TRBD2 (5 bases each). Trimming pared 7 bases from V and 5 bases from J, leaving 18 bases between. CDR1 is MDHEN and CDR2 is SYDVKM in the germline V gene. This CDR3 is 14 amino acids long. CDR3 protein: CASNLGRRVHEQYF. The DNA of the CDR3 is TGTGCCAGCAATTTGGGACGGCGTGTCCACGAGCAGTACTTC.

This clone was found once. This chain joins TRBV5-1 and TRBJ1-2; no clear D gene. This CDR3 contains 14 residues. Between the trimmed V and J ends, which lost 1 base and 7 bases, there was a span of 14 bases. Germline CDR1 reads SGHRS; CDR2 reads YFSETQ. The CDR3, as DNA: TGCGCCAGCAGCTTGAGCTGGGGAGGTGGTGGCTACACCTTC. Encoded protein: CASSLSWGGGGYTF.

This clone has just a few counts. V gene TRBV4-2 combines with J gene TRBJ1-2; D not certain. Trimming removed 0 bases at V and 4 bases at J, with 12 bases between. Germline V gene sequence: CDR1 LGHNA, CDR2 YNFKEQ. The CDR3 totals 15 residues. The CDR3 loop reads CASSQDGSFVYGYTF. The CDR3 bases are TGTGCCAGCAGCCAAGACGGCAGCTTTGTCTATGGCTACACCTTC.